Given below is one T cell receptor beta chain in context. The antigen remains undetermined. The data were taken from a study of graft-versus-host responses after intestinal transplantation. About the study: In this cohort, recipients had multivisceral, liver-intestinal, or isolated intestinal transplants. All recipients got anti-thymocyte globulin induction, then tacrolimus and steroids for about 3 years.

General study points: GvH clones were found in recipient marrow; some appeared first in ileum or blood. Allografts of one patient group, those with graft-donor T cell macrochimerism, had high graft-versus-host to host-versus-graft clonal ratios.

TCRdb's table, derived via immunoSEQ multiplex PCR, lists solely in-frame clones and lacks some. The sample lists around 70,000 clones, 70% to 90% seen once, with 2% to 3% in the top ten. This clonotype originated in a human donor who received an intestinal transplant. The sequences come from unstimulated CD8+ T cells sorted from spleen or lymph node cells, collected before intestinal transplant.

DNA for the CDR3: TGCGCCAGCAGCTTGGGGACTAGCGGGAAGCAAGAGCAGTTCTTC. Protein sequence: CASSLGTSGKQEQFF. This chain connects TRBV5-1 to TRBJ2-1; 12 nucleotides align to TRBD2. V dropped 0 bases and J dropped 10; count of bases not matched to a gene: 5. CDR1 and CDR2 (germline): SGHRS, YFSETQ. This CDR3 is built from 15 residues.